In this sample, the clone carrying this TCR beta chain turned up many times. Antigen specificity is unknown. RNA transcripts yielded amplified TCR beta CDR3 regions. A first-round RT-PCR used HTBI primers, followed by a second-round multiplex PCR. TCRdb redid the calling of the multiplex PCR reads with MiXCR, one entry per CDR3 protein. The table includes 300,000 to 400,000 distinct CDR3 sequences, under 20% detected once. The record originates from a study of Graves' ophthalmopathy and Graves' hyperthyroidism. Broader study findings: A roughly 80% specificity and 87.88% sensitivity were achieved by a 13-signature model that separated ophthalmopathy from stable hyperthyroidism.

Germline CDR1 and CDR2: MDHEN and SYDVKM. The CDR3 is 15 amino acids. J was trimmed by 3 bases and V by 5 bases; bases with no gene match: 10. This sequence originates from an adult man with Graves' ophthalmopathy. V usage is TRBV28 and J usage is TRBJ2-7, with 7 bases that match TRBD1. The sequenced sample consisted of peripheral blood. CDR3 DNA: TGTGCCAGCAGTACGAACAGGGGCCCAAACTACGAGCAGTACTTC. Its translation: CASSTNRGPNYEQYF.